This T cell receptor (beta chain) was captured by sequencing in a study of T cells in Graves' hyperthyroidism and ophthalmopathy. Disease duration under 2 months; hyperthyroidism patients were aged 18 to 65. Overall study findings and caveats: Through a model of 13 V-J features, ophthalmopathy was separated from stable hyperthyroidism. Ophthalmopathy, as predicted by the model, came a median around 7 months after the prediction.

RNA transcripts served as the template for amplifying TCR beta CDR3 regions. In the first-round RT-PCR of the TCR CDR3, the HTBI primer set was used. TCRdb re-called the multiplex PCR reads through MiXCR, storing one row per CDR3 protein. The repertoire includes fewer than 600,000 distinct CDR3 sequences, around 15% of them detected once, and 15% to 20% sits in the top ten. Trimming stripped 1 base from V and 5 bases from J, with 5 bases between. The CDR3 extends over 12 amino acids. In its sample, this clonotype was seen many times. The antigen remains unidentified. Specimen: blood. J is TRBJ1-1 and V is TRBV12-3 or TRBV12-4; no clear D gene. This TCR came from a woman between 18 and 29 years old with Graves' hyperthyroidism. Written as DNA, the CDR3 is TGTGCCAGCAGTTTAGACTTTACTGAAGCTTTCTTT. Amino acids: CASSLDFTEAFF.